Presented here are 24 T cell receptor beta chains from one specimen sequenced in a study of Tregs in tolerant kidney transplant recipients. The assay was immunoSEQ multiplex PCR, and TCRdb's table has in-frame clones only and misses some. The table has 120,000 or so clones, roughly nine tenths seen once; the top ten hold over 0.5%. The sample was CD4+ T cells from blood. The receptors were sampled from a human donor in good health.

CDR3 coding DNA: TGTGCCAGCAGCTTAGCGTCTTCTTACAATGAGCAGTTCTTC. Its protein is CASSLASSYNEQFF. The V gene is TRBV11-2, the J gene TRBJ2-1; D remains unclear. In germline, CDR1 is SGHAT, CDR2 FQNNGV. The CDR3 sequence is 14 residues long. Trimming left V 1 base short and J 4 bases short, with 8 bases between.

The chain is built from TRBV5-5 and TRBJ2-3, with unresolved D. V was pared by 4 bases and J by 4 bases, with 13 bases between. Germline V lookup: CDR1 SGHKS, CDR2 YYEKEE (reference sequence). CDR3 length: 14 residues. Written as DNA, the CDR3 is TGTGCCAGCAGCCCGGAGACTGGGGCAGATACGCAGTATTTT. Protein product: CASSPETGADTQYF.

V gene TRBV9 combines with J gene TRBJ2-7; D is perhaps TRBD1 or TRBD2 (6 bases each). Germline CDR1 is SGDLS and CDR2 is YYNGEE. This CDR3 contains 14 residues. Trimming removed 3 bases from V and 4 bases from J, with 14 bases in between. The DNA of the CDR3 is TGTGCCAGCAGCGCACAGGGACTCGGGTACGAGCAGTACTTC. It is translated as CASSAQGLGYEQYF.

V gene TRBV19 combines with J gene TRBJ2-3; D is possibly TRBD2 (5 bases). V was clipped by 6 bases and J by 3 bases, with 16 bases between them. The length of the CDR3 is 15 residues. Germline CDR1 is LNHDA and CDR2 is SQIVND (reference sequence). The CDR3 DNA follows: TGTGCCAGTAGCAACCGGGGAAAGGGTACAGATACGCAGTATTTT. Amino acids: CASSNRGKGTDTQYF. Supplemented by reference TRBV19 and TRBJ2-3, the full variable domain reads DGGITQSPKYLFRKEGQNVTLSCEQNLNHDAMYWYRQDPGQGLRLIYYSQIVNDFQKGDIAEGYSVSREKKESFPLTVTSAQKNPTAFYLCASSNRGKGTDTQYFGPGTRLTVL.

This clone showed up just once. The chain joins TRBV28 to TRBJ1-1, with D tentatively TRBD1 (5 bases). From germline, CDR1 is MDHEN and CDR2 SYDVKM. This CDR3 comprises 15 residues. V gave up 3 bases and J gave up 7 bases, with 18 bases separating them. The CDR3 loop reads CASSLKGPQGNEAFF. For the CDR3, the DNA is TGTGCCAGCAGTTTGAAGGGGCCTCAAGGGAATGAAGCTTTCTTT.

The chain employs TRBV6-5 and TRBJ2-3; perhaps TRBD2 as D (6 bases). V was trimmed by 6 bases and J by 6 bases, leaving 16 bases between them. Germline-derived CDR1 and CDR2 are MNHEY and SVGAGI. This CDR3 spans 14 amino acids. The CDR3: CASSYGTYADTQYF. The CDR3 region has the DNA TGTGCCAGCAGCTACGGGACTTACGCGGATACGCAGTATTTT.

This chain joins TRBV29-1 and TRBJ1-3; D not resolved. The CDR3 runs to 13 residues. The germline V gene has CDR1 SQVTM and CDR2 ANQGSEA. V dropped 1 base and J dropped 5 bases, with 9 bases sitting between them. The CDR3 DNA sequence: TGCAGCGTTGAAGGTACAGCCAGAAACACCATATATTTT. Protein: CSVEGTARNTIYF.

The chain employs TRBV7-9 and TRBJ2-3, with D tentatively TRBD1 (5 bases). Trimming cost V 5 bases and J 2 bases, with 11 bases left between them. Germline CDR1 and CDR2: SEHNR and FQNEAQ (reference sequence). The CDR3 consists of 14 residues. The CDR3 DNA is TGTGCCAGCAGCCTGCGACAGTACACAGATACGCAGTATTTT. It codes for CASSLRQYTDTQYF.

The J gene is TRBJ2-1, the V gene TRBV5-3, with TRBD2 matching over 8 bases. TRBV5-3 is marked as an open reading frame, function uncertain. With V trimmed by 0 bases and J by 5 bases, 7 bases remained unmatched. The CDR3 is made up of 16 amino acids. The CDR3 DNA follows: TGTGCCAGAAGCTTGGCGGCTAGCGGGCAACACAATGAGCAGTTCTTC. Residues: CARSLAASGQHNEQFF.

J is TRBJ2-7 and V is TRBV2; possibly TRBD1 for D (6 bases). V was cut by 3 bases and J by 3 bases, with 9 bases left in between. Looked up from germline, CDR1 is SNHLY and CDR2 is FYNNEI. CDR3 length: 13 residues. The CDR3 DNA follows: TGTGCCAGCAGTGACGGACAGATCTACGAGCAGTACTTC. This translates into CASSDGQIYEQYF.

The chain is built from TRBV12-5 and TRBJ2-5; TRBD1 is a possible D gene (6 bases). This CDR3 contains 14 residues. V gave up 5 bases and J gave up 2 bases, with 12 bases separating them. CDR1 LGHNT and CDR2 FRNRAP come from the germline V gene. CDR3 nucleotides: TGTGCTAGTGGTCCGGGAAGGGGGCAAGAGACCCAGTACTTC. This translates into CASGPGRGQETQYF.

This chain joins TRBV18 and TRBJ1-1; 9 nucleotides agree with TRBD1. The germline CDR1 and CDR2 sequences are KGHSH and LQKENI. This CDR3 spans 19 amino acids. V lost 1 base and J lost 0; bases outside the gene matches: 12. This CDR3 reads CASSPRSTGGSLMNTEAFF. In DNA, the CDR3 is TGTGCCAGCTCACCACGGTCGACAGGGGGATCTCTAATGAACACTGAAGCTTTCTTT.

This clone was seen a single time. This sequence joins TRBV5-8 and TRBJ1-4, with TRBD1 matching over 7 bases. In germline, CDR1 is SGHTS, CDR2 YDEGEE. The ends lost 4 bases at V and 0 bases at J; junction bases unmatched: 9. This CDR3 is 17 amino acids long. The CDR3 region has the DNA TGTGCCAGCAGCCCACCCCGGGACAGTGCAACTAATGAAAAACTGTTTTTT. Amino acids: CASSPPRDSATNEKLFF.

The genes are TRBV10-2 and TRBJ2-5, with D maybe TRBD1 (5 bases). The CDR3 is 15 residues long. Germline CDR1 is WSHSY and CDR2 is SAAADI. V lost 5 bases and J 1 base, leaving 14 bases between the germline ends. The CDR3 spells CASSSNRQTQETQYF. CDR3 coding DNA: TGCGCCAGCAGTTCAAATAGACAGACCCAAGAGACCCAGTACTTC.

The CDR3, as DNA: TGTGCCAGCAGCGTAGGCTGGAACACCGGGGAGCTGTTTTTT. Encoded protein: CASSVGWNTGELFF. V is TRBV9 and J is TRBJ2-2; D unresolved. Germline CDR1 SGDLS, CDR2 YYNGEE. The CDR3 consists of 14 residues. Between the trimmed V and J ends, which lost 0 bases and 1 base, there was a span of 4 bases.

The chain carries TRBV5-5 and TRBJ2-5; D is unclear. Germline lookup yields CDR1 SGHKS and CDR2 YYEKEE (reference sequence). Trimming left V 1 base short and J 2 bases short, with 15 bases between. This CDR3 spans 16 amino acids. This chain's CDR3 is CASSLHPDTEQETQYF. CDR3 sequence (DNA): TGTGCCAGCAGCTTGCATCCCGACACAGAACAAGAGACCCAGTACTTC.

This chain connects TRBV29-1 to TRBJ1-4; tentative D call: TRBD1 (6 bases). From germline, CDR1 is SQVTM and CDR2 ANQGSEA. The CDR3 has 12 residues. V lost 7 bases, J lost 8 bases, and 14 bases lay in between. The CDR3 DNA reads TGCAGCGCGTACCAGGGGCGGGAAAAACTGTTTTTT. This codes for CSAYQGREKLFF.

The CDR3 protein is CASSSREWGTDTQYF. CDR3 DNA: TGTGCCAGCAGTTCACGGGAGTGGGGCACAGATACGCAGTATTTT. The chain employs TRBV6-5 and TRBJ2-3; D is possibly TRBD2 (6 bases). This CDR3 spans 15 amino acids. Between the trimmed V and J ends, which lost 4 bases and 1 base, there was a span of 12 bases. CDR1 and CDR2 (germline): MNHEY, SVGAGI.

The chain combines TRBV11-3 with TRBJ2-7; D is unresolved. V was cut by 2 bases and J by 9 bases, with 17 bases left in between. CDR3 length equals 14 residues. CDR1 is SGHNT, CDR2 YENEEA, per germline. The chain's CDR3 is CASSLTAVGPVQYF. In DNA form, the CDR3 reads TGTGCCAGCAGCTTAACCGCGGTGGGTCCGGTGCAGTACTTC.

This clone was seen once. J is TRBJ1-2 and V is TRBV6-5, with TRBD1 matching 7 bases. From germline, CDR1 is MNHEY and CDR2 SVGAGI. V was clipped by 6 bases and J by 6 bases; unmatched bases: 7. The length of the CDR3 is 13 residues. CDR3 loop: CASRPTGVHGYTF. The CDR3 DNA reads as TGTGCCAGCAGACCTACAGGGGTTCATGGCTACACCTTC.

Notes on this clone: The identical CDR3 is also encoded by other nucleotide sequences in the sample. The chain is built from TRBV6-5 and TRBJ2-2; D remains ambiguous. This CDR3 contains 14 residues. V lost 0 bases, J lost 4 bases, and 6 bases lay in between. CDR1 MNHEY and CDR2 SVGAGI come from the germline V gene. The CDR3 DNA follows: TGTGCCAGCAGTTACTCGCCTCCCACCGGGGAGCTGTTTTTT. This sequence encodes CASSYSPPTGELFF.

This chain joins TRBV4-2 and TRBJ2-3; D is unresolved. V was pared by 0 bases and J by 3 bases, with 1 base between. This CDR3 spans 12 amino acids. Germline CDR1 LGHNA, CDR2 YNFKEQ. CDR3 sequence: CASSQETDTQYF. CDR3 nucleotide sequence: TGTGCCAGCAGCCAAGAAACAGATACGCAGTATTTT.

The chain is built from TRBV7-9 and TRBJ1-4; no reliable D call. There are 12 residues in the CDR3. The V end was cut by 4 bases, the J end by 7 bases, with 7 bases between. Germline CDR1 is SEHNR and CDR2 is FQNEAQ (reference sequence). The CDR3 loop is CASSSTGEKLFF. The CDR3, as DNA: TGTGCCAGCAGCTCCACCGGTGAAAAACTGTTTTTT.

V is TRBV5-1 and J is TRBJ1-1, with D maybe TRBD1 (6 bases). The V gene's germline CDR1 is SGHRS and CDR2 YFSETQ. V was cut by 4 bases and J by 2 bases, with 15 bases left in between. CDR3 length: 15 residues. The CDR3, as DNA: TGCGCCAGCAGCCCACTAGACAGGCTAAACACTGAAGCTTTCTTT. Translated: CASSPLDRLNTEAFF.